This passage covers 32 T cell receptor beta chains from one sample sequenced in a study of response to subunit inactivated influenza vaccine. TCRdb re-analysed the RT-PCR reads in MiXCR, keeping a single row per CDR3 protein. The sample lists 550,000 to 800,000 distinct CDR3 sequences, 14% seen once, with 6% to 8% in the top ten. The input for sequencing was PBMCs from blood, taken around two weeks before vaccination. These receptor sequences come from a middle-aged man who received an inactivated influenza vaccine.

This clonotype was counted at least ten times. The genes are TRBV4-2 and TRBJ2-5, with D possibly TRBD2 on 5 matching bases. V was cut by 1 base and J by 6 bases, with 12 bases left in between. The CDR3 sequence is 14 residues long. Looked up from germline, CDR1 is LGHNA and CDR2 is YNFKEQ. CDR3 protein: CASSQVTGEKTQYF. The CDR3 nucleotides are TGTGCCAGCAGCCAAGTAACCGGGGAAAAGACCCAGTACTTC.

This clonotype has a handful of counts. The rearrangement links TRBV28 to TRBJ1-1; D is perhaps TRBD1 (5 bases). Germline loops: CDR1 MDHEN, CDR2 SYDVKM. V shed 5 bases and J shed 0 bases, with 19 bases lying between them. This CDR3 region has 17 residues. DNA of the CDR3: TGTGCCAGCAGTAAAATCAATCCGGGACCGATGAACACTGAAGCTTTCTTT. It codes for CASSKINPGPMNTEAFF.

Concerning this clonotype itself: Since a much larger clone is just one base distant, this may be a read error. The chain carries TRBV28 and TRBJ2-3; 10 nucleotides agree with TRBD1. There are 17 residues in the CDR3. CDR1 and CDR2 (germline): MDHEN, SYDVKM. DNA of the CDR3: TGTGCCGGCAGGGAGACAGGGGGCTGGCTAATAAGTGTTACGCAGTATTTT. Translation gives CAGRETGGWLISVTQYF.

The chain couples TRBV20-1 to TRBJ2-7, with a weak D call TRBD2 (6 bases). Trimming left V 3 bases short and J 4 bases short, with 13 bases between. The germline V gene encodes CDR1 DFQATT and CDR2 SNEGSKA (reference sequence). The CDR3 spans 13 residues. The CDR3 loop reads CSARRGGVYEQYF. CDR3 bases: TGCAGTGCTAGGAGGGGCGGGGTATACGAGCAGTACTTC.

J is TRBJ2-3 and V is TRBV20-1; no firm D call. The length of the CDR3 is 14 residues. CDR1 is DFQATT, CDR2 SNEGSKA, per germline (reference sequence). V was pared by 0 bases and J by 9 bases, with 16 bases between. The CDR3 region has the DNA TGCAGTGCTAGAGAGTCGGGTCGGACGGACACGCAGTATTTT. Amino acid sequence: CSARESGRTDTQYF.

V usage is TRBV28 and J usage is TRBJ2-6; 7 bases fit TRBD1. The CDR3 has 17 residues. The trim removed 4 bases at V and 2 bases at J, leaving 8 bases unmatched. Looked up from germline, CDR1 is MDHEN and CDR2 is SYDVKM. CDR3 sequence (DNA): TGTGCCAGCAGTTCCCTAACAGGGGACGCTGGGGCCAACGTCCTGACTTTC. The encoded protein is CASSSLTGDAGANVLTF.

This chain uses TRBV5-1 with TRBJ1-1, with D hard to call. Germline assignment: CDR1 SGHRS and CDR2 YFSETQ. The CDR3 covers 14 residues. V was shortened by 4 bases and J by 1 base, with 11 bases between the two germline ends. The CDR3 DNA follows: TGCGCCAGCAGCCTGGGGTCCGAGAACACTGAAGCTTTCTTT. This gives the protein CASSLGSENTEAFF.

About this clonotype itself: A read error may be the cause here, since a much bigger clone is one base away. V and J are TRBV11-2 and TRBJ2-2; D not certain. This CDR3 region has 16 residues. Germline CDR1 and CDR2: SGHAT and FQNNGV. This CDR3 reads CVSSLSPGRHTGELFF. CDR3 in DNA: TGTGTCAGCAGCTTATCCCCGGGCAGACACACCGGGGAGCTGTTTTTT.

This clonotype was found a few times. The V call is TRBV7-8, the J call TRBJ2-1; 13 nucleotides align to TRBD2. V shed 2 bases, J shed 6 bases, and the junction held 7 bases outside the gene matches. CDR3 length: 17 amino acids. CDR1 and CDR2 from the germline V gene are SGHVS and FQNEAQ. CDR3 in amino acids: CASSLPGTSGAPNEQFF. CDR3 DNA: TGTGCCAGCAGCTTACCCGGGACTAGCGGGGCCCCCAATGAGCAGTTCTTC. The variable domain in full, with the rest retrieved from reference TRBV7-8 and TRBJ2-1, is GAGVSQSPRYKVAKRGQDVALRCDPISGHVSLFWYQQALGQGPEFLTYFQNEAQLDKSGLPSDRFFAERPEGSVSTLKIQRTQQEDSAVYLCASSLPGTSGAPNEQFFGPGTRLTVL.

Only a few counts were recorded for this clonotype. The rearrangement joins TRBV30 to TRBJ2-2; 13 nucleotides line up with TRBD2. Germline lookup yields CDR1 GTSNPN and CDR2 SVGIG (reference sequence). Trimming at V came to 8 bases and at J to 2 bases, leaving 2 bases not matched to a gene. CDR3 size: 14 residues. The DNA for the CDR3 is TGTGCCGGACTAGCGGGGGTAAACACCGGGGAGCTGTTTTTT. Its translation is CAGLAGVNTGELFF.

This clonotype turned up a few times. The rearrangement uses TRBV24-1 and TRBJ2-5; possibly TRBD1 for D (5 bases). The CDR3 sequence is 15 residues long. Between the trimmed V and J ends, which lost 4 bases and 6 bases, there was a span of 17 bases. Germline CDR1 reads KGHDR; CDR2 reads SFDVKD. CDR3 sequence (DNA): TGTGCCACCAGTGAGCCGACAGACCTTTCGCAGACCCAGTACTTC. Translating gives CATSEPTDLSQTQYF.

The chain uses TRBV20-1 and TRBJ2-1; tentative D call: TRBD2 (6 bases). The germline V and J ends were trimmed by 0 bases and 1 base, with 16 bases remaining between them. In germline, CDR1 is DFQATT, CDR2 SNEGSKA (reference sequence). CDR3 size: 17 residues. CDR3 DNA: TGCAGTGCTAGAGATCCAACGGGAGCGGCGTCCTACAATGAGCAGTTCTTC. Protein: CSARDPTGAASYNEQFF.

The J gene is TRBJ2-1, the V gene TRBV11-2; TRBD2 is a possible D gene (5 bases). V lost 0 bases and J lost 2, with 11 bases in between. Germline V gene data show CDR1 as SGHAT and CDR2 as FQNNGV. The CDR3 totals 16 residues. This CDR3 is CASSLDLAGPYNEQFF. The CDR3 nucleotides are TGTGCCAGCAGCTTAGATCTAGCAGGTCCCTACAATGAGCAGTTCTTC.

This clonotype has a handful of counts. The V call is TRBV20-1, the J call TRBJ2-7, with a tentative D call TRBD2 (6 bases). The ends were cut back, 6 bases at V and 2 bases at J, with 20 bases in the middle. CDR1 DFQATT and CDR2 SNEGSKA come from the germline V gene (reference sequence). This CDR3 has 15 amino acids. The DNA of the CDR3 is TGCAGTGCCACTAGCCGTCAGGCTTCGGCCTACGAGCAGTACTTC. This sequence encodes CSATSRQASAYEQYF.

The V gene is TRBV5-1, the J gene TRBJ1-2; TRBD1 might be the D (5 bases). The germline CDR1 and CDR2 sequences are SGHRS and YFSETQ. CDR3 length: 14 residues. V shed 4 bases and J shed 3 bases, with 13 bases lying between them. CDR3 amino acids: CASSPPRDDYGYTF. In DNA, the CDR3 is TGCGCCAGCAGCCCTCCCAGGGATGACTATGGCTACACCTTC.

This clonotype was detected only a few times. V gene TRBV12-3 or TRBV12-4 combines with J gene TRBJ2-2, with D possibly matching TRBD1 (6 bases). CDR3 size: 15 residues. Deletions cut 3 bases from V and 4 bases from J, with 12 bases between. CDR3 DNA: TGTGCCAGCAGTTTTGAGCAGGGGATCACCGGGGAGCTGTTTTTT. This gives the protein CASSFEQGITGELFF.

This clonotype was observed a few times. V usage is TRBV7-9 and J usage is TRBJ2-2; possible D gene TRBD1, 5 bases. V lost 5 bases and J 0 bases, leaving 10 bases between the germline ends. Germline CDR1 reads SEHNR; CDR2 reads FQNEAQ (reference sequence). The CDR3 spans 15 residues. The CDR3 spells CASSKTETNTGELFF. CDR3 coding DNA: TGTGCCAGCAGCAAGACAGAGACGAACACCGGGGAGCTGTTTTTT.

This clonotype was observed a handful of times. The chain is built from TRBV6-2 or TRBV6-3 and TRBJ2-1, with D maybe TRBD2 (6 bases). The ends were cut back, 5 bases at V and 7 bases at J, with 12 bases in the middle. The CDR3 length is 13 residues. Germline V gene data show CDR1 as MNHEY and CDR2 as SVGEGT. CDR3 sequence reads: CASSGAGGNEQFF. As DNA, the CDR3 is TGTGCCAGCAGTGGAGCAGGAGGGAATGAGCAGTTCTTC.

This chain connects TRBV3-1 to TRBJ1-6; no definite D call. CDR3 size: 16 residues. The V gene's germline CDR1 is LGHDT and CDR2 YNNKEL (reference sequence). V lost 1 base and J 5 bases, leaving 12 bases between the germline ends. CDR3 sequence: CASSQVAQRNNSPLHF. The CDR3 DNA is TGTGCCAGCAGCCAAGTCGCGCAGCGGAATAATTCACCCCTCCACTTT.

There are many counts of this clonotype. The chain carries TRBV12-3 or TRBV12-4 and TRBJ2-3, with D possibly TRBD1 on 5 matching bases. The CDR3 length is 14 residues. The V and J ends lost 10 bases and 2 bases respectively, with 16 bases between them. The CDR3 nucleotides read TGTGCCACCCTACTTCGACAGTACACAGATACGCAGTATTTT. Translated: CATLLRQYTDTQYF.

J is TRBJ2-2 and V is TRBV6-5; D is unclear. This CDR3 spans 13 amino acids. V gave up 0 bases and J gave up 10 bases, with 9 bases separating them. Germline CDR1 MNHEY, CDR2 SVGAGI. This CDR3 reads CASSYSSVPELFF. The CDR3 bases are TGTGCCAGCAGTTACTCTTCGGTCCCGGAGCTGTTTTTT.

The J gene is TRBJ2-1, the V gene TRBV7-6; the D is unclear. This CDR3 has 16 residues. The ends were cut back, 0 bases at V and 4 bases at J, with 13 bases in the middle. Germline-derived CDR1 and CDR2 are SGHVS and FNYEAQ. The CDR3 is CASSLAPFSSYNEQFF. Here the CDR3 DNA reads TGTGCCAGCAGCTTAGCGCCCTTCTCTTCTTACAATGAGCAGTTCTTC.

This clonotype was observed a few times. The CDR3 protein is CASRTDGGGRNYNEQFF. In DNA form, the CDR3 reads TGTGCCAGCAGGACCGATGGGGGAGGGCGCAACTACAATGAGCAGTTCTTC. V is TRBV28 and J is TRBJ2-1; TRBD2 matches at 7 bases. The CDR3 has 17 residues. The V gene's germline CDR1 is MDHEN and CDR2 SYDVKM. The J segment lost 3 bases and the V segment lost 6 bases, leaving 14 bases of the junction unmatched.

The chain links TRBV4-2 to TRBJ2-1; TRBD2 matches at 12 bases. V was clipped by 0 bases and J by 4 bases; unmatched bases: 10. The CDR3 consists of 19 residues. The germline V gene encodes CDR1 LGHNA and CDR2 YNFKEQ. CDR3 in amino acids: CASSQEGLAGLPIYNEQFF. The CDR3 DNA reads TGTGCCAGCAGCCAAGAGGGACTAGCGGGCCTTCCAATTTACAATGAGCAGTTCTTC.

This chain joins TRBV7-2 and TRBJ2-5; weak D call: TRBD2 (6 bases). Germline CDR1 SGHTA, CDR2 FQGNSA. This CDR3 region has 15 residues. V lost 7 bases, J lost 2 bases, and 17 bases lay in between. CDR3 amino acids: CASTRNGGKQETQYF. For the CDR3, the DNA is TGTGCCAGCACTCGGAACGGGGGAAAGCAAGAGACCCAGTACTTC.

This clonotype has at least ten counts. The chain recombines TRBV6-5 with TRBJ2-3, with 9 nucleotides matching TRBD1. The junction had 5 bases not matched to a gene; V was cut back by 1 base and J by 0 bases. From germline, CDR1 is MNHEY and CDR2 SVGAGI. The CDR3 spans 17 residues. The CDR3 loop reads CASSYLLGTGSTDTQYF. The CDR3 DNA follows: TGTGCCAGCAGTTACTTGTTAGGGACAGGGAGCACAGATACGCAGTATTTT.

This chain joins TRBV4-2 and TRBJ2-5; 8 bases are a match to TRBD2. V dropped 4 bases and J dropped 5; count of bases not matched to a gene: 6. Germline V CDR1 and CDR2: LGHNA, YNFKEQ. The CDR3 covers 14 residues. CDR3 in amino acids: CASSLKAGVETQYF. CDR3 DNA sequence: TGTGCCAGCAGCCTAAAAGCGGGGGTGGAGACCCAGTACTTC.

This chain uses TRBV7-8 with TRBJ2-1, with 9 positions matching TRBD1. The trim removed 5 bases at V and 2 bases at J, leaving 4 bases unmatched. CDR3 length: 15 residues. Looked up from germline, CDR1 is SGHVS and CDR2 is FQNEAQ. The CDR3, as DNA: TGTGCCAGCAGCGTGAACAGGGGGCCCTACAATGAGCAGTTCTTC. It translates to CASSVNRGPYNEQFF. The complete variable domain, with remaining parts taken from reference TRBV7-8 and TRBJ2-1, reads GAGVSQSPRYKVAKRGQDVALRCDPISGHVSLFWYQQALGQGPEFLTYFQNEAQLDKSGLPSDRFFAERPEGSVSTLKIQRTQQEDSAVYLCASSVNRGPYNEQFFGPGTRLTVL.

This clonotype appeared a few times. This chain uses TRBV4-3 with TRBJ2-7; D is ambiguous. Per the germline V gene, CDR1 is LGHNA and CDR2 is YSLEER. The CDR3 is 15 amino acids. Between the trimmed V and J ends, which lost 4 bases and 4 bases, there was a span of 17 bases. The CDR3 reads CASSLSAGSFYEQYF. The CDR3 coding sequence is TGCGCCAGCAGCCTAAGCGCAGGTAGTTTTTACGAGCAGTACTTC.

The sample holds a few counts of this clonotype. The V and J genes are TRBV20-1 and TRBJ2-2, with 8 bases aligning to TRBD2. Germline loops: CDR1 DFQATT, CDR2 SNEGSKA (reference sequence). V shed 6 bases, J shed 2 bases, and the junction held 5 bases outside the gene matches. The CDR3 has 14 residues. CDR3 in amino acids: CSAASGRNTGELFF. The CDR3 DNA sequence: TGCAGTGCAGCTAGCGGGCGAAACACCGGGGAGCTGTTTTTT.

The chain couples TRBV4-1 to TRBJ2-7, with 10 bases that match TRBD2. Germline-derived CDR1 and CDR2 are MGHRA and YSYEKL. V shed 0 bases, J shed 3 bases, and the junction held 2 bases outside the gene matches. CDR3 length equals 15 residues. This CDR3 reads CASSQDQREGYEQYF. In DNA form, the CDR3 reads TGCGCCAGCAGCCAAGATCAGCGGGAGGGCTACGAGCAGTACTTC.

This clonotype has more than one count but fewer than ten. In DNA, the CDR3 is TGTGCCAGCAGCTCTGAGACAGGGGCCTTTCAGCCCCAGCATTTT. Amino acid sequence: CASSSETGAFQPQHF. The chain recombines TRBV6-1 with TRBJ1-5; TRBD1 matches 8 bases. CDR1 and CDR2 from the germline V gene are MNHNS and SASEGT. The CDR3 consists of 15 residues. Trimming removed 6 bases from V and 6 bases from J; junction bases left unmatched: 10.